The T cell receptor (beta chain) described here comes from a study of human T cells and chemical hapten exposure. Study-level background: 2% DPC applied to an approximately 2 cm by approximately 2 cm arm area sensitized donors. Upper back patch tests used 0.01% DPC, scored after 6 days. There were weekly diphenylcyclopropenone doses to the scalp for patients throughout the roughly 23-week study.

The time point is: patch test 2, 6 weeks after DPC sensitization. As for treatment: therapeutic diphenylcyclopropenone sensitization with weekly scalp DPC. It was from unfractionated whole blood that total RNA was extracted. TCRdb recomputed calls from the RACE reads with MiXCR, one row per CDR3 protein. The table has over 70,000 distinct CDR3 sequences, around 10% seen once. After removal of 6 bases from V and 5 bases from J, the junction contained 15 bases not matched to a gene. CDR3 length: 16 residues. Germline-derived CDR1 and CDR2 are SGHRS and YFSETQ. The rearrangement uses TRBV5-1 and TRBJ2-5; the match to TRBD2 covers 8 bases. The receptor was isolated from a man younger than 35 with alopecia areata. Some clones in this sample may be carry-over from other donors' samples. The input for sequencing was whole blood, taken in connection with sensitization to the hapten diphenylcyclopropenone (DPC). CDR3 residues: CASTQPERGHSETQYF. The CDR3 nucleotides are TGCGCCAGCACCCAACCGGAGCGGGGGCATTCGGAGACCCAGTACTTC.